This T cell receptor (beta chain) was sequenced in a study of blood T cells in healthy people across ages. Combining a sample-barcoded 5' primer with a J-beta primer mix, a second PCR ran for roughly 6 to 12 cycles. TCRdb called the 5' RACE reads again in MiXCR, with one record for every CDR3 protein. This sample has hundreds of thousands of distinct CDR3 sequences, with about 30% found just once. The V and J ends lost 3 bases and 3 bases respectively, with 12 bases between them. CDR3 size: 15 residues. This chain connects TRBV12-3 or TRBV12-4 to TRBJ1-5; D is ambiguous. Source material: blood. The receptor comes from a woman at least 80 years old in good health. The CDR3 reads CASSFRGTANQPQHF. The CDR3 DNA reads as TGTGCCAGCAGTTTCCGGGGAACGGCCAATCAGCCCCAGCATTTT.